Below are 9 T cell receptor beta chains sequenced from a single sample in a study of blood T cell repertoires in COVID-19. Sequenced by immunoSEQ multiplex PCR; TCRdb stores in-frame clones only, minus some. Of tens of thousands of clones in the sample, roughly 90% were seen once. The sequencing input was peripheral blood. Source of these receptors: a man aged 50-59 years with acute or convalescent COVID-19.

With regard to this clone: The sample holds other DNA sequences that translate to the same CDR3. The genes are TRBV19 and TRBJ1-5; 10 positions agree with TRBD1. The CDR3 is made up of 15 amino acids. Trimming at V came to 5 bases and at J to 1 base, leaving 2 bases not matched to a gene. Per the germline V gene, CDR1 is LNHDA and CDR2 is SQIVND (reference sequence). CDR3 protein: CASSWGQGSNQPQHF. The CDR3 DNA reads TGTGCCAGTAGTTGGGGACAGGGGAGCAATCAGCCCCAGCATTTT.

This clone was counted only a few times. The rearrangement uses TRBV10-3 and TRBJ1-2; 7 bases map to TRBD1. The germline V gene encodes CDR1 ENHRY and CDR2 SYGVKD. With V trimmed by 4 bases and J by 4 bases, 6 bases remained unmatched. The CDR3 is made up of 14 amino acids. The CDR3 region is CAISGEGQIYGYTF. The CDR3 DNA reads as TGTGCCATCAGTGGAGAGGGACAGATCTATGGCTACACCTTC.

The CDR3 DNA reads as TGTGCCAGCAGCCCCAGCGGAGTGGAGGGGGCCGACGGGGAGCTGTTTTTT. Encoded protein: CASSPSGVEGADGELFF. The J gene is TRBJ2-2, the V gene TRBV3-1 (or the pseudogene TRBV3-2), with D maybe TRBD1 (7 bases). Trimming left V 4 bases short and J 7 bases short, with 22 bases between. The CDR3 totals 17 residues. Germline lookup yields CDR1 LGHDT and CDR2 YNNKEL (reference sequence).

The chain is built from TRBV19 and TRBJ1-3; 9 nucleotides match TRBD1. This CDR3 contains 14 residues. The ends lost 7 bases at V and 5 bases at J; junction bases unmatched: 6. Germline V gene sequence: CDR1 LNHDA, CDR2 SQIVND (reference sequence). The CDR3: CASTVDRGRNTIYF. In nucleotides, the CDR3 is TGTGCCAGTACCGTCGACAGGGGGAGAAACACCATATATTTT.

The chain uses TRBV5-4 and TRBJ2-7, with 7 bases that match TRBD1. The V gene's germline CDR1 is SGHNT and CDR2 YYREEE (reference sequence). CDR3 length: 14 amino acids. V lost 5 bases to trimming and J lost 3 bases; unmatched junction nucleotides: 8. DNA of the CDR3: TGTGCCAGCAGTCGGGACAGCGGTAACTACGAGCAGTACTTC. This translates into CASSRDSGNYEQYF.

V is TRBV6-6 and J is TRBJ2-5, with D perhaps matching TRBD2 (6 bases). Germline V gene lookup returns CDR1 MNHNY and CDR2 SVGAGI (reference sequence). Deletions cut 8 bases from V and 5 bases from J, with 15 bases between. This CDR3 comprises 13 residues. The CDR3 coding sequence is TGTGCCAGCTCGGCTGCCGGGGGTGAGACCCAGTACTTC. Encoded protein: CASSAAGGETQYF.

The chain combines TRBV19 with TRBJ1-5; the D gene is possibly TRBD1 (5 bases). The CDR3 has 15 residues. V gave up 4 bases and J gave up 2 bases, with 12 bases separating them. The germline V gene has CDR1 LNHDA and CDR2 SQIVND (reference sequence). CDR3 coding DNA: TGTGCCAGTAGTACGGCAGGGCAGGGCAATCAGCCCCAGCATTTT. It is translated as CASSTAGQGNQPQHF.

This chain uses TRBV11-2 with TRBJ1-1, with a possible D match to TRBD1 (5 bases). There are 14 residues in the CDR3. Germline V CDR1 and CDR2: SGHAT, FQNNGV. Trimming stripped 1 base from V and 12 bases from J, with 18 bases between. In nucleotides, the CDR3 is TGTGCCAGCAGCTTAGGCGGGGGAGGGAGGGTAACTTTCTTT. Translated, it gives CASSLGGGGRVTFF. Variable domain in full (rest from reference TRBV11-2 and TRBJ1-1): EAGVAQSPRYKIIEKRQSVAFWCNPISGHATLYWYQQILGQGPKLLIQFQNNGVVDDSQLPKDRFSAERLKGVDSTLKIQPAKLEDSAVYLCASSLGGGGRVTFFGQGTRLTVV.

The rearrangement links TRBV25-1 to TRBJ1-1; D is unclear. Trimming pared 4 bases from V and 1 base from J, leaving 7 bases between. Germline CDR1 and CDR2: MGHDK and SYGVNS. The CDR3 covers 13 residues. The CDR3 here is CASSGAGNTEAFF. The DNA of the CDR3 is TGTGCCAGCAGTGGGGCAGGGAACACTGAAGCTTTCTTT.